The entry below gives a single T cell receptor beta chain sequence along with its context. Its antigen has not been determined. No clone much larger than this one lies a single base away; base qualities are absent. The data were taken from a study of technical replicates of blood from a few donors (dated by TCRdb to the late 2010s). The junction carries 7 bases between V and J, which are trimmed by 0 bases and 4 bases respectively. Reading from cysteine to phenylalanine, the CDR3 counts 14 amino acids. Only the CDR3 DNA stays, 42 bases, in frame from base 1. CDR1 PRHDT and CDR2 FYEKMQ are derived from the germline V gene (reference sequence). To prepare the library, the immunoSEQ multiplex PCR assay was applied. This is the immuneACCESS table as TCRdb keeps it, with only in-frame sequences that have V and J called. A part of the clones is gone; compared with another copy, unresolved V genes explain less than half, and the rest is unexplained. The sample contains about 83,000 clones, 90% to 95% of them found a single time. The ten most abundant clones make up approximately 0.25% of the sample.

This clonotype originated in a human donor in good health. Rearrangement joined TRBV13 to TRBJ1-5, with the D gene uncertain. Sequencing was done on a sample of T cells isolated from PBMCs. The CDR3 protein is CASSLGAANQPQHF. The sequenced DNA: TGTGCCAGCAGCTTAGGGGCAGCGAATCAGCCCCAGCATTTT.